The sequence of this T cell receptor beta chain was determined in a study of response to subunit inactivated influenza vaccine. The CDR3 extends over 14 amino acids. V was clipped by 3 bases and J by 4 bases, with 14 bases between them. The V gene's germline CDR1 is SGHRS and CDR2 YFSETQ. TCRdb called the RT-PCR reads again in MiXCR, with one record for every CDR3 protein. This table has roughly 700,000 distinct CDR3 sequences, 15% to 19% appearing once. Study-level results: Authors suggested few new T cells are recruited by each seasonal influenza vaccination.

Note on this clonotype: Its specificity is unknown.

The chain employs TRBV5-1 and TRBJ2-7, with a tentative D call TRBD1 (7 bases). The receptor's source is a man aged 50 to 60 who received an inactivated influenza vaccine. The sample here was PBMCs from blood, taken about 11 days after vaccination. The CDR3 loop reads CASSSQGGPYEQYF. DNA of the CDR3: TGCGCCAGCAGCTCCCAGGGGGGACCATACGAGCAGTACTTC.